A selection of T cell receptor beta chains follows, all from one sample in a study of regulatory T cells in long-lasting Graves disease. One entry per CDR3 protein, called by TCRdb with MiXCR from the multiplex PCR reads. This table has 200,000 to 250,000 distinct CDR3 sequences, roughly a fifth appearing once. The data also belong to a second study, concerning T cells in Graves' hyperthyroidism and ophthalmopathy.

Sequenced here: peripheral blood mononuclear cells (PBMCs), sampled at new diagnosis, from a patient treated with antithyroid drugs. These receptors originate from a woman younger than 45 with Graves disease. Each CDR3 is given with its conserved first and last residue. Fields, in order: clone size, V gene, CDR3 protein. Not all rows give a size; the values are once, few, many and, for expanded clones, a class.

abundance: many; v_gene: TRBV9; CDR3aa: CASSYTVIGGYTF
abundance: many; v_gene: TRBV12-3/TRBV12-4; CDR3aa: CASSLGTLASGYTF
abundance: many; v_gene: TRBV6-1; CDR3aa: CASSTRDDGRNTIYF
abundance: few; v_gene: TRBV3-1; CDR3aa: CASSQVGAGPWDLDTQYF
abundance: many; v_gene: TRBV6-2/TRBV6-3; CDR3aa: CASSSGTGLTYGYTF
abundance: .; v_gene: TRBV5-1; CDR3aa: CASSLNGTGYTF
abundance: few; v_gene: TRBV7-9; CDR3aa: CASSLSAGGFTGELFF
abundance: many; v_gene: TRBV12-5; CDR3aa: CASGFGQGNGYTF
abundance: many; v_gene: TRBV5-1; CDR3aa: CASRPSGITPYEQYF
abundance: many; v_gene: TRBV14; CDR3aa: CASSHSSGGQGLGGYTF
abundance: many; v_gene: TRBV18; CDR3aa: CASSPPKGTDTQYF
abundance: .; v_gene: TRBV18; CDR3aa: CASSPSRESSGNTIYF
abundance: .; v_gene: TRBV12-3/TRBV12-4; CDR3aa: CASSHRHHEQYF
abundance: many; v_gene: TRBV12-3/TRBV12-4; CDR3aa: CASKVAGGGRTYNEQFF
abundance: many; v_gene: TRBV2; CDR3aa: CASSPPRSRDTEAFF
abundance: .; v_gene: TRBV18; CDR3aa: CASSPEWGRNEKLFF